The clone carrying this T cell receptor beta chain was observed a few times. Its antigen is unknown. Looked up from germline, CDR1 is WSHSY and CDR2 is SAAADI. This CDR3 spans 14 amino acids. Trimming stripped 4 bases from V and 3 bases from J, with 10 bases between. The data derive from a study of T-cell memory formation after mild COVID-19. Study overall: TCR clusters largely stayed donor specific. Overall study results and limits: Pre-infection memory harbored some responding clones, suggesting cross-reactive memory joined.

Via MiXCR, TCRdb re-called the 5' RACE reads, giving one row per CDR3 protein. The sample carries 170,000 or so distinct CDR3 sequences, roughly a fifth recorded once. The rearrangement uses TRBV10-2 and TRBJ1-5, with D unresolved. This sequence was found in an adult woman who had mild COVID-19 (a few samples of this study predate the infection). Cell type and time point are not known. Sequences were obtained from PBMCs or a T cell subset sorted from them (not recorded which). CDR3 loop: CASSASSLNQPQHF. CDR3 DNA: TGCGCCAGCAGTGCTTCCTCCCTCAATCAGCCCCAGCATTTT.